The clone carrying this T cell receptor (beta chain) was picked up one time. Produced via immunoSEQ multiplex PCR; TCRdb's table is partial and in-frame only. The data show tens of thousands of clones, around 90% seen once. These data come from a study of blood T cell repertoires in COVID-19. Deletions cut 3 bases from V and 7 bases from J, with 18 bases between. Germline V gene data show CDR1 as SGHKS and CDR2 as YYEKEE (reference sequence). The CDR3 has 15 residues. The V and J genes are TRBV5-5 and TRBJ2-3; TRBD2 might be the D (6 bases). The sequencing sample was made of peripheral blood. The source of this sequence is a human donor in a cohort sampled during active COVID-19. The CDR3 spells CASSSTRSGGHTQYF. CDR3 nucleotides: TGTGCCAGCAGCTCTACTAGATCCGGAGGGCATACGCAGTATTTT.